This T cell receptor beta chain was profiled in a study of OX40 agonist ivuxolimab in advanced cancers. Method: immunoSEQ multiplex PCR; TCRdb's copy keeps in-frame clones and lacks some. The sample holds about 95,000 clones, around 90% seen once. Germline CDR1 SQVTM, CDR2 ANQGSEA. The CDR3 loop spans 14 amino acids. J lost 0 bases, V lost 4 bases, and 5 bases had no gene match. The sequencing used CD4+ or CD8+ T cells sorted from blood, collected in a trial of the OX40 agonist ivuxolimab. The TCR comes from an adult with an advanced solid tumor such as melanoma, head and neck, liver or kidney cancer. V is TRBV29-1 and J is TRBJ1-1; TRBD1 matches at 7 bases. The CDR3 reads CSVGQGYMNTEAFF. The CDR3 DNA reads as TGCAGCGTTGGACAGGGATACATGAACACTGAAGCTTTCTTT.